The 5 T cell receptor beta chains in this list originate from one sample, sequenced in a study of blood T cell repertoires in COVID-19. Assay used: immunoSEQ multiplex PCR; TCRdb lists only in-frame clones, some missing. Of almost 250,000 clones in the sample, about 87% are singletons; the top ten hold about 1.6%. The sequenced sample consisted of PBMCs or T cells enriched from blood (not recorded which). The receptors were gathered from a woman aged 45-59 years who had recovered from COVID-19.

This clone was observed a handful of times. The V and J genes are TRBV27 and TRBJ1-2, with 7 bases matching TRBD1. Trimming took 6 bases from V and 10 from J; bases not matched to a gene: 11. The CDR3 runs 13 residues. The germline V gene encodes CDR1 MNHEY and CDR2 SMNVEV (reference sequence). CDR3 nucleotides: TGTGCCAGCAGCTGGACAGGCCTTGGTGTCTACACCTTC. This translates into CASSWTGLGVYTF.

This clone occurred a few times. The CDR3, as DNA: TGTGCCAGCAGCTTGTCAGGGGGCCCGAATCAGCCCCAGCATTTT. Its translation is CASSLSGGPNQPQHF. The rearrangement uses TRBV5-5 and TRBJ1-5; 8 bases agree with TRBD1. Germline CDR1 SGHKS, CDR2 YYEKEE (reference sequence). This CDR3 spans 15 amino acids. Trimming took 1 base from V and 4 from J; bases not matched to a gene: 4.

The CDR3 loop reads CASSQGSGTLSYEQYF. The CDR3 nucleotides read TGTGCCAGCAGCCAGGGGAGCGGGACGCTCTCCTACGAGCAGTACTTC. This sequence joins TRBV14 and TRBJ2-7, with 7 bases lining up with TRBD2. The CDR3 is 16 amino acids. With 3 bases clipped from V and 0 bases from J, the junction kept 8 bases outside the gene matches. Germline V gene data show CDR1 as SGHDN and CDR2 as FVKESK.

The chain is built from TRBV11-2 and TRBJ2-1, with 9 bases identical to TRBD2. The trim removed 0 bases at V and 7 bases at J, leaving 16 bases unmatched. This CDR3 region has 19 residues. Germline assignment: CDR1 SGHAT and CDR2 FQNNGV. CDR3 nucleotides: TGTGCCAGCAGCTTAGATTGGTTGAGGCGGGAGGGCCCCGGGAATGAGCAGTTCTTC. Translation gives CASSLDWLRREGPGNEQFF.

The rearrangement joins TRBV12-3 or TRBV12-4 to TRBJ2-5; TRBD1 aligns across 7 bases. The V and J ends lost 10 bases and 2 bases, in that order; junction bases with no gene match: 1. This CDR3 is built from 11 residues. CDR3 sequence: CATQGQETQYF. The CDR3 DNA sequence: TGTGCCACACAGGGGCAAGAGACCCAGTACTTC.